This TCR beta chain was retrieved from a study of identical twins. Every donor was a healthy Caucasian. Unique molecular identifiers were present on the cDNA, and a universal primer site came from template switching. TCRdb itself ran the 5' RACE reads through MiXCR, one entry per CDR3 protein. This sample has 1.5 million to 2 million distinct CDR3 sequences, with under 35% found just once. The sequence was collected from a newborn girl in good health. Sequencing was done on a sample of cord blood.

The chain's CDR3 is CASSYEGLLAGVINEQFF. The CDR3 DNA is TGTGCCAGCAGTTACGAGGGTCTTCTAGCGGGAGTCATCAATGAGCAGTTCTTC. The J gene is TRBJ2-1, the V gene TRBV6-2 or TRBV6-3, with 10 bases matching TRBD2. V trimming: 2 bases; J trimming: 6 bases; junction bases outside the gene matches: 13. In germline, CDR1 is MNHEY, CDR2 SVGEGT. This CDR3 is built from 18 residues.